This TCR beta chain was identified during a study of regulatory T cells in long-lasting Graves disease (dated by TCRdb to about 2021). As for the study more broadly: This study used TCR sequencing and RNA sequencing of peripheral blood to compare persistent Graves' disease patients against newly diagnosed Graves' disease patients. The study was registered as a clinical trial and conducted in China. TCR sequencing covered about 13 persistent and approximately 20 newly diagnosed Graves' disease patients, some 33 samples in total. General findings and caveats noted by the study authors: TRBV28, TRBJ1-2 and TRBJ2-5 were preferentially used in persistent disease, while TRBV20-1 and TRBJ2-1 were favored in newly diagnosed disease. The authors acknowledged the small sample size as a limitation that may reduce accuracy. Compared with newly diagnosed patients, persistent Graves' disease patients had lower TCR Shannon entropy and fewer highly expanded clones, which suggests clonal expansion. A larger number of public clonotypes was shared among persistent patients (more than 2,500) than among newly diagnosed patients (about 990). Only peripheral blood was studied, because thyroid tissue, the primary lesion, was inaccessible.

The public reads were reprocessed in TCRdb via fastp at Q25 and MiXCR, keeping in-frame beta chains. Records with the same CDR3 protein are collapsed into one entry carrying the most frequent genes and DNA. Across this sample there are more than 1,000 distinct CDR3 sequences, with about 80% seen only once. 9% to 15% of the sample lies in the top ten. For both TCR sequencing and RNA sequencing, RNA was extracted from PBMCs in TRIzol. The diagnosis of Graves' disease was made according to American Thyroid Association guidelines. The patients came from an endocrinology department in Xi'an, China. Each patient gave approximately 10 milliliters of peripheral blood, collected in an EDTA anticoagulant tube. Ficoll Paque Plus density gradient separation was used to isolate PBMCs, and no further T cell sorting was done. RNA quality was checked with an Agilent 2100 Bioanalyzer and agarose gel, and concentration with a NanoDrop 2000.

The junction shows trimming of 6 bases on V and 4 bases on J, plus 12 bases between the germline ends. Its CDR3 holds 14 amino acids, cysteine through phenylalanine. The DNA shown is the 42-base CDR3, in frame from base 1. A remark on this clonotype: No cognate antigen has been identified for it. No clone much larger than this one lies a single base away; base qualities are absent.

This TCR came from a woman aged 40 to 65 with Graves disease. Donor details come from another sample of the same person, matched by shared clones. The chain uses TRBV12-3 or TRBV12-4 and TRBJ2-2; matching of 5 bases hints at TRBD1 as the D gene. Sequences were derived from peripheral blood mononuclear cells (PBMCs), sampled with antithyroid drug treatment, in newly diagnosed or persistent Graves disease (not recorded which). The CDR3 region has the sequence CASRTAGVTGELFF. Here is the DNA: TGTGCCAGCAGGACAGCAGGCGTCACCGGGGAGCTGTTTTTT.